This record concerns one T cell receptor beta chain sequence. The CDR3 sequence is 16 residues long. Germline V gene data show CDR1 as SGHRS and CDR2 as YFSETQ. The sample belongs to a study of monozygotic twins with inflammatory bowel disease. Eight cDNA synthesis reactions were run for every sample. The unique tags termed UMIs, each holding a 6-nucleotide sample barcode, were added by means of template switching. TCRdb re-called the 5' RACE reads, yielding one record per CDR3 amino acid sequence without DNA. The record lists some 200,000 distinct CDR3 sequences, of which the ten most abundant hold roughly 1.5%.

The source of this sequence is a human donor with ulcerative colitis or Crohn's disease, or a healthy co-twin of an affected twin (not recorded which). Sample: blood. The chain joins TRBV5-1 to TRBJ1-6; TCRdb calls TRBD1, which cannot be checked without DNA. The CDR3 loop is CASSLQGQDNGSPLHF.